Sequencing of this T cell receptor (beta chain) was carried out in a study of blood T cells in healthy people across ages. Study results and limitations: Observed TCR beta diversity showed a strong correlation with the percentage of naive T cells as measured by flow cytometry. Per million T cells, TCR beta diversity dropped roughly linearly as age increased.

The authors drew around 11 milliliters of peripheral blood from each donor. This clonotype was observed at least ten times. What it binds is unknown. Next came a second PCR, run for about 6 to 12 cycles, which used a sample-barcoded 5' primer along with a J-beta primer mix. Each CDR3 protein gets one entry after TCRdb re-called the 5' RACE reads with MiXCR. Of 700,000 or so distinct CDR3 sequences in the sample, 40% to 50% were seen once. The clonotype was recovered from an elderly man in good health. Sequencing input: blood.

CDR3 sequence (DNA): TGTGCCAGCAGCCAAGCGCTAGCGGGAACCTACGAGCAGTACTTC. Translated, it gives CASSQALAGTYEQYF. V gene TRBV3-1 combines with J gene TRBJ2-7; 9 nucleotides match TRBD2. CDR3 size: 15 residues. Germline V CDR1 and CDR2: LGHDT, YNNKEL (reference sequence). The junction had 3 bases not matched to a gene; V was cut back by 1 base and J by 2 bases.